The rows below give T cell receptor beta chains drawn from one sample of a study of T cell responses to AZD1222 COVID-19 vaccine. Clones were read by immunoSEQ multiplex PCR, and TCRdb kept only the in-frame ones, dropping some. Among around 150,000 clones listed, about 92% were seen once. This material consisted of peripheral blood, taken 28 days after the second AZD1222 dose. The receptors shown here come from an adult who received the AZD1222 COVID-19 vaccine. Each CDR3 is given with its conserved first and last residue.

j_gene: TRBJ1-1; len: 14; v_gene: TRBV6-1; CDR3aa: CASSEGVGRVKAFF
j_gene: TRBJ1-2; len: 14; v_gene: TRBV7-8; CDR3aa: CASSLSGPQGGYTF
j_gene: TRBJ1-1; len: 14; v_gene: TRBV30; CDR3aa: CAWSVLRGGTEAFF
j_gene: TRBJ2-7; len: 14; v_gene: TRBV29-1; CDR3aa: CSAKTSGSSYEQYF
j_gene: TRBJ2-2; len: 18; v_gene: TRBV3-1/TRBV3-2; CDR3aa: CASSQGGLAGYIAGELFF
j_gene: TRBJ2-2; len: 16; v_gene: TRBV11-1; CDR3aa: CASSPLAGSSTGELFF
j_gene: TRBJ2-3; len: 14; v_gene: TRBV27; CDR3aa: CATFTREGPDTQYF
j_gene: TRBJ1-2; len: 15; v_gene: TRBV28; CDR3aa: CASRPTGQGVGGYTF
j_gene: TRBJ1-2; len: 14; v_gene: TRBV6-5; CDR3aa: CATYRGLTNYGYTF
j_gene: TRBJ1-1; len: 16; v_gene: TRBV5-1; CDR3aa: CASSLPFGQGGTEAFF
j_gene: TRBJ1-2; len: 11; v_gene: TRBV29-1; CDR3aa: CSVGGNYGYTF
j_gene: TRBJ2-3; len: 17; v_gene: TRBV5-1; CDR3aa: CASSLSSLAGGTDTQYF
j_gene: TRBJ2-5; len: 13; v_gene: TRBV3-1/TRBV3-2; CDR3aa: CASSQAYQETQYF
j_gene: TRBJ1-1; len: 12; v_gene: TRBV5-6; CDR3aa: CASAPGDTEAFF
j_gene: TRBJ1-4; len: 14; v_gene: TRBV19; CDR3aa: CASSPHAKDSVLFF
j_gene: TRBJ1-5; len: 14; v_gene: TRBV29-1; CDR3aa: CSVRGQDVNQPQHF
j_gene: TRBJ2-5; len: 11; v_gene: TRBV24-1; CDR3aa: CATSDRETQYF
j_gene: TRBJ2-5; len: 13; v_gene: TRBV7-2; CDR3aa: CASSVIGEETQYF
j_gene: TRBJ2-7; len: 13; v_gene: TRBV6-4; CDR3aa: CASTGLAGCEQYF
j_gene: TRBJ1-1; len: 14; v_gene: TRBV3-1/TRBV3-2; CDR3aa: CASSQDGQGRRAFF
j_gene: TRBJ1-3; len: 14; v_gene: TRBV18; CDR3aa: CASSPGASGNTIYF
j_gene: TRBJ2-5; len: 8; v_gene: TRBV20-1; CDR3aa: CSATSQYF
j_gene: TRBJ2-1; len: 16; v_gene: TRBV9; CDR3aa: CASSVAPGSSYNEQFF
j_gene: TRBJ1-1; len: 13; v_gene: TRBV18; CDR3aa: CASSTGRNTEAFF
j_gene: TRBJ1-1; len: 14; v_gene: TRBV6-5; CDR3aa: CASSYALTNTEAFF
j_gene: TRBJ2-7; len: 16; v_gene: TRBV11-2; CDR3aa: CASSLALGQGAYEQYF
j_gene: TRBJ1-6; len: 14; v_gene: TRBV20-1; CDR3aa: CSASPRGHDSPLHF
j_gene: TRBJ1-4; len: 13; v_gene: TRBV20-1; CDR3aa: CSASGQLNEKLFF
j_gene: TRBJ2-7; len: 14; v_gene: TRBV6-6; CDR3aa: CASRTSGSPYEQYF
j_gene: TRBJ2-7; len: 13; v_gene: TRBV12-3/TRBV12-4; CDR3aa: CASSFDRVYEQYF
j_gene: TRBJ2-7; len: 16; v_gene: TRBV2; CDR3aa: CASSGNRVGFTYEQYF
j_gene: TRBJ1-1; len: 14; v_gene: TRBV2; CDR3aa: CASSVGNLNTEAFF
j_gene: TRBJ1-2; len: 14; v_gene: TRBV4-1; CDR3aa: CASSQEGQLYGYTF
j_gene: TRBJ2-7; len: 15; v_gene: TRBV6-1; CDR3aa: CASSEAEFTGGEQYF
j_gene: TRBJ2-7; len: 11; v_gene: TRBV30; CDR3aa: CAWRAYGEQYF
j_gene: TRBJ2-7; len: 13; v_gene: TRBV6-5; CDR3aa: CASSTAGGNEQYF
j_gene: TRBJ1-1; len: 14; v_gene: TRBV27; CDR3aa: CASSLGRANTEAFF
j_gene: TRBJ2-1; len: 16; v_gene: TRBV6-2/TRBV6-3; CDR3aa: CASSYPGLAGRNEQFF
j_gene: TRBJ1-4; len: 12; v_gene: TRBV29-1; CDR3aa: CSVGGHNEKLFF
j_gene: TRBJ2-5; len: 12; v_gene: TRBV10-3; CDR3aa: CAISGEGETQYF
j_gene: TRBJ2-2; len: 17; v_gene: TRBV27; CDR3aa: CASSARVGTQNTGELFF
j_gene: TRBJ1-4; len: 15; v_gene: TRBV19; CDR3aa: CASSKGAGLHEKLFF
j_gene: TRBJ2-5; len: 15; v_gene: TRBV3-1/TRBV3-2; CDR3aa: CASSQEGPPQETQYF
j_gene: TRBJ1-6; len: 15; v_gene: TRBV27; CDR3aa: CASSLIGTGRSPLHF
j_gene: TRBJ2-7; len: 14; v_gene: TRBV27; CDR3aa: CASREWQGINEQYF
j_gene: TRBJ1-4; len: 16; v_gene: TRBV28; CDR3aa: CASSLTGPATNEKLFF
j_gene: TRBJ2-7; len: 15; v_gene: TRBV6-5; CDR3aa: CASSYSLESSYEQYF
j_gene: TRBJ1-2; len: 15; v_gene: TRBV5-1; CDR3aa: CASSQKQGAGYGYTF
j_gene: TRBJ2-7; len: 15; v_gene: TRBV4-2; CDR3aa: CASSQDPGNTYEQYF
j_gene: TRBJ1-1; len: 14; v_gene: TRBV27; CDR3aa: CASSFGRGNTEAFF
j_gene: TRBJ2-1; len: 15; v_gene: TRBV6-4; CDR3aa: CASSVQTGNYNEQFF
j_gene: TRBJ1-3; len: 16; v_gene: TRBV6-1; CDR3aa: CASSAGWGDSGNTIYF
j_gene: TRBJ1-2; len: 14; v_gene: TRBV7-2; CDR3aa: CASSLDVESLRYTF
j_gene: TRBJ1-2; len: 13; v_gene: TRBV5-5; CDR3aa: CASSLGDSYGYTF
j_gene: TRBJ2-7; len: 20; v_gene: TRBV3-1/TRBV3-2; CDR3aa: CASSQDVPEASRRVNDEQYF